Reported below is one TCR beta chain. What this receptor recognizes is not known. No much larger clone exists at a distance of one base, and base qualities are not known. The data stem from a study of PD-1 blockade in classical Hodgkin lymphoma (dated by TCRdb to about 2020). For context, the study as a whole: Nivolumab dosing was 3 mg/kg intravenously every 2 weeks, continuing until either disease progression or unacceptable toxicity. A peripheral blood immune signature of response to PD-1 blockade in classical Hodgkin lymphoma was defined using TCR beta sequencing and CyTOF.

The time point label here, explained by the study, means: cycle 4 day 1 (C4D1), after more than five weeks of nivolumab. Every trial patient had relapsed following autologous stem cell transplantation, and prior brentuximab vedotin exposure was what differed among cohorts A, B and C. The trial cohort comprised around 60 patients with relapsed/refractory classical Hodgkin lymphoma whose best overall responses were complete response, partial response or progressive disease. Trial patients were treated with single-agent nivolumab in the multi-cohort phase II CheckMate 205 trial. An independent review committee assessed best overall response using the 2007 International Working Group response criteria. PBMCs from the trial were collected at three points: immediately before nivolumab initiation (C1D1), and during therapy at cycle 2 day 1 and cycle 4 day 1. Peripheral blood was collected in 8 mL Vacutainer Cell Preparation Tubes, from which PBMCs were isolated by centrifugation and then cryopreserved.

Beyond this particular receptor, the publication reports: The study was limited to a single clinical trial cohort, and causes of repertoire differences, possibly disease activity or prior therapy, remained undefined. By C4D1, a significant rise was seen in CD4+ TCR diversity but not in CD8+ TCR diversity (p=0.0027 vs p=0.16), and the rise was most apparent among complete responders (p=0.02). Trial patients with a complete response had baseline diversity similar to that of newly diagnosed patients, while partial responders and progressors had significantly lower diversity. Baseline TCR diversity was reported to be lower in newly diagnosed patients than in healthy donors and to be lower still in relapsed/refractory patients. Lower diversity was observed in patients in whom nivolumab was started less than 1 year after ASCT, and these patients were excluded from later analyses so that confounding by immune reconstitution would be avoided.

From the cysteine through the phenylalanine, the CDR3 covers 16 amino acids. Of all the DNA, just the CDR3 is kept, 48 bases in frame from base 1. Trimming leaves V shorter by 2 bases and J shorter by 8 bases, with the junction holding 9 bases beyond the gene matches. The germline V gene encodes CDR1 LGHNT and CDR2 FRNRAP. Genomic DNA was extracted with the Qiagen DNeasy kit from unsorted PBMCs and from negatively selected CD4+ and CD8+ fractions. TCR beta CDR3 regions were amplified by immunoSEQ multiplex PCR using primers annealing to V and J segments. Amplification bias was minimized using a synthetic immune receptor repertoire, and residual bias was removed computationally after sequencing. As for how the authors treated the data: Custom Python scripts were used to quantify repertoire diversity as the Shannon entropy index. The unsorted, CD4+ and CD8+ repertoires were each analyzed separately, with the exception of combined analyses, where CD4+ and CD8+ sequences were merged in silico. Clonal expansion was defined as at least a 2-fold frequency increase after treatment relative to C1D1, with a pseudocount of 0.5 for undetected baseline clones. Clones with 0 or 1 copy at C1D1 were classified as singleton clones, and clones with 2 or more copies were classified as non-singleton clones. Clones expanded in unsorted samples were labelled as CD4+, CD8+ or unknown by matching protein sequences in sorted samples from the same patient. Wilcoxon tests on paired samples were used to test diversity changes from C1D1 to C4D1. TCRdb holds this immuneACCESS table with in-frame rearrangements only. Some clones are missing; in checked studies, unresolved V genes explain under half, and the rest has no known cause. V and J calls and clone size come straight from that table; D and trimming were deduced from the DNA. The sample records under 130,000 clones, over 85% of which are singletons. In total, the top ten clones hold around 17% of the sample.

The TCR was taken from a human donor with classical Hodgkin lymphoma. The sequence links TRBV12-5 to TRBJ2-3, and TRBD2 aligns with 11 junction nucleotides. The material sequenced was peripheral blood mononuclear cells (PBMCs), taken before the fourth cycle of nivolumab. The bases are TGTGCTAGTGGTTTGCTTACTAGCGGGAGTTGGGGTACGCAGTATTTT. Its product reads: CASGLLTSGSWGTQYF.